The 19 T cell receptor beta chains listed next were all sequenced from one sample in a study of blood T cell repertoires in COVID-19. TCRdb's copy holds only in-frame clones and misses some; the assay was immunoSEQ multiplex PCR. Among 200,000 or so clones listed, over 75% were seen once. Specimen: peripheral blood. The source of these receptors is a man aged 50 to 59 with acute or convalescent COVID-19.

The CDR3 sequence is CATSDPRGGGLNEQFF. The CDR3 DNA follows: TGTGCCACCAGTGATCCTCGGGGCGGGGGTCTCAATGAGCAGTTCTTC. V is TRBV24-1 and J is TRBJ2-1, with 7 bases that match TRBD2. Germline V gene data show CDR1 as KGHDR and CDR2 as SFDVKD. V was pared by 3 bases and J by 6 bases, with 10 bases of the junction left unmatched. The CDR3 covers 16 residues.

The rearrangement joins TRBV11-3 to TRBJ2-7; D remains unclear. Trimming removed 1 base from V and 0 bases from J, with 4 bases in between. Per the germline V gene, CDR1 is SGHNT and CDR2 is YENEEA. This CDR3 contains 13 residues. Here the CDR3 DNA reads TGTGCCAGCAGCTTAGGCTACTCCTACGAGCAGTACTTC. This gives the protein CASSLGYSYEQYF.

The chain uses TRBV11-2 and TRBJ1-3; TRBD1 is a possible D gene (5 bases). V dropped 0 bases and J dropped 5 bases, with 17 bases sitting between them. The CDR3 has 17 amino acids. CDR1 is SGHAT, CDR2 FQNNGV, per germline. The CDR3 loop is CASSLDRFGAGRNTIYF. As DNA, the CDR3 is TGTGCCAGCAGCTTAGATCGTTTCGGGGCGGGGAGAAACACCATATATTTT.

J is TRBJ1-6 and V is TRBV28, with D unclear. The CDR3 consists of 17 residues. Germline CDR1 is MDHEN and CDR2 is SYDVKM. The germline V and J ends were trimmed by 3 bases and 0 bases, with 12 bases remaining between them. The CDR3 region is CASSLVRQSSYNSPLHF. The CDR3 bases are TGTGCCAGCAGTTTGGTCAGGCAGAGCTCCTATAATTCACCCCTCCACTTT.

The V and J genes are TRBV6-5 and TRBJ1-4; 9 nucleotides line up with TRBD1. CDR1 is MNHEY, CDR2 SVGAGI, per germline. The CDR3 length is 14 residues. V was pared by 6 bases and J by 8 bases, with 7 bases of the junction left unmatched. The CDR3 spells CASRSRDREEKLFF. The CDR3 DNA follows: TGTGCCAGCAGGTCCCGGGACAGGGAAGAAAAACTGTTTTTT.

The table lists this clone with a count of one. CDR3 residues: CASSPDRANQPQHF. Here the CDR3 DNA reads TGTGCCAGCTCACCAGACAGGGCTAATCAGCCCCAGCATTTT. The chain has TRBV18 and TRBJ1-5; TRBD1 matches 7 bases. CDR3 length: 14 amino acids. Germline CDR1 and CDR2: KGHSH and LQKENI. The V and J ends lost 2 bases and 4 bases, in that order; junction bases with no gene match: 2.

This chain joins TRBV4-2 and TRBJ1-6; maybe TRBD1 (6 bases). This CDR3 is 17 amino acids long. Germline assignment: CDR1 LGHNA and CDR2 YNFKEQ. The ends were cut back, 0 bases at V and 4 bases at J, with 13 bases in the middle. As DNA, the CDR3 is TGTGCCAGCAGCCAAGAGAAAGCAGGACAGTATAATTCACCCCTCCACTTT. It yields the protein CASSQEKAGQYNSPLHF.

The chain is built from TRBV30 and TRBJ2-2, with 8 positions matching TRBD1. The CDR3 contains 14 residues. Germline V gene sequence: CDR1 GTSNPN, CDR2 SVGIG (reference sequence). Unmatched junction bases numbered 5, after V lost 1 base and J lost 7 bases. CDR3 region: CAWSDQGAVGELFF. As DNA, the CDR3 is TGTGCCTGGAGTGATCAGGGGGCGGTCGGGGAGCTGTTTTTT.

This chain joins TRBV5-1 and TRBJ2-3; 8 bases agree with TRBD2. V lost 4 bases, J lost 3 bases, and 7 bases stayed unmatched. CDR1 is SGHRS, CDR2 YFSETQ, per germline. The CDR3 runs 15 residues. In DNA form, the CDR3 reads TGCGCCAGCAGCCCGATCCGGGGGGGGACAGATACGCAGTATTTT. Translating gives CASSPIRGGTDTQYF.

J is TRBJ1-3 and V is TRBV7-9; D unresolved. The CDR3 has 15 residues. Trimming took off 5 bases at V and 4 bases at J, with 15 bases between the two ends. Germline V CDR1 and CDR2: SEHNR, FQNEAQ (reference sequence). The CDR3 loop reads CASSPRGFAGNTIYF. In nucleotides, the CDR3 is TGTGCCAGCAGCCCCCGAGGGTTCGCGGGAAACACCATATATTTT. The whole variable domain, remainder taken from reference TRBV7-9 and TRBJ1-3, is DTGVSQNPRHKITKRGQNVTFRCDPISEHNRLYWYRQTLGQGPEFLTYFQNEAQLEKSRLLSDRFSAERPKGSFSTLEIQRTEQGDSAMYLCASSPRGFAGNTIYFGEGSWLTVV.

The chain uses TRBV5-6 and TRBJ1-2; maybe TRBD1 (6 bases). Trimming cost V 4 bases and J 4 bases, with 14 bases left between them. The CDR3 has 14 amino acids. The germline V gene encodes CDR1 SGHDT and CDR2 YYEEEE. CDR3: CASSPKDSLYGYTF. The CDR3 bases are TGTGCCAGCAGCCCCAAGGACAGCCTCTATGGCTACACCTTC.

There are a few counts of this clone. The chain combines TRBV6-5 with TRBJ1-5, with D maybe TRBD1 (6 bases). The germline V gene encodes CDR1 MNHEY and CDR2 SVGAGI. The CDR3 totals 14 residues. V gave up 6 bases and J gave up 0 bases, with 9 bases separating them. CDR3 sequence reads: CASRGHYSNQPQHF. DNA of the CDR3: TGTGCCAGCAGGGGACACTATAGCAATCAGCCCCAGCATTTT.

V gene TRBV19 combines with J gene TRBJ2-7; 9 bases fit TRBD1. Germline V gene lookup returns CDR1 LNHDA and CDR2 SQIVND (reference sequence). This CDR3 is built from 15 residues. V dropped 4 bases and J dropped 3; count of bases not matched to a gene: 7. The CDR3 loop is CASSTRTGAGYEQYF. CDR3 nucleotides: TGTGCCAGTAGTACCCGGACAGGGGCTGGCTACGAGCAGTACTTC.

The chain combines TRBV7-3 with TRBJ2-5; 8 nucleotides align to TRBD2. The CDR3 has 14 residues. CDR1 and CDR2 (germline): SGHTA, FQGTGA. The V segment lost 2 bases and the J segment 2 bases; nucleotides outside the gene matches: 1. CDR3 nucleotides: TGTGCCAGCAGCTTAGCGGGGGGACAAGAGACCCAGTACTTC. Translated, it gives CASSLAGGQETQYF. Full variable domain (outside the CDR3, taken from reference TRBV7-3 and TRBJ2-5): GAGVSQTPSNKVTEKGKYVELRCDPISGHTALYWYRQSLGQGPEFLIYFQGTGAADDSGLPNDRFFAVRPEGSVSTLKIQRTERGDSAVYLCASSLAGGQETQYFGPGTRLLVL.

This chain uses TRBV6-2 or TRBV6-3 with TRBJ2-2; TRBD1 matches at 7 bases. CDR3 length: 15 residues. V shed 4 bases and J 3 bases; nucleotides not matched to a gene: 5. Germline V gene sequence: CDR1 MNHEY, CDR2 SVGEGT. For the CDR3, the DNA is TGTGCCAGCAGTTCACAACAGGGGTACACCGGGGAGCTGTTTTTT. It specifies CASSSQQGYTGELFF.

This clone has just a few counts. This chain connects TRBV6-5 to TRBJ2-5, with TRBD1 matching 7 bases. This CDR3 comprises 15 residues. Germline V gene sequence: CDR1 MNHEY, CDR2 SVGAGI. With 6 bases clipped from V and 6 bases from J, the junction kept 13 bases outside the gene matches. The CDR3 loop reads CASRTSRTGGQTQYF. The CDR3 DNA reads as TGTGCCAGCAGGACCTCTCGGACAGGCGGTCAGACCCAGTACTTC.

The CDR3 is CASSLTGAETQYF. The CDR3 DNA sequence: TGTGCCAGCAGCCTGACAGGGGCGGAGACCCAGTACTTC. The rearrangement links TRBV5-5 to TRBJ2-5; 8 bases line up with TRBD1. There are 13 residues in the CDR3. Germline CDR1 and CDR2: SGHKS and YYEKEE (reference sequence). With V trimmed by 4 bases and J by 5 bases, 4 bases remained unmatched.

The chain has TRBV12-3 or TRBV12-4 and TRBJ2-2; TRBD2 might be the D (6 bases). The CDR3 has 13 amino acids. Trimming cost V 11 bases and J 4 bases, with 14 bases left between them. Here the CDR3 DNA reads TGTGCCGCGGGGAGGTCAGGCACCGGGGAGCTGTTTTTT. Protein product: CAAGRSGTGELFF.

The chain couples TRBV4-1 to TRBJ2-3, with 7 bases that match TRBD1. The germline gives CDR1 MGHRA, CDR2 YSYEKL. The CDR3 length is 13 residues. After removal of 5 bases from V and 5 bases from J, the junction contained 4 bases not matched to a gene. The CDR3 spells CASSGRQGDTQYF. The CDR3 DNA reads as TGCGCCAGCAGCGGGAGACAGGGAGATACGCAGTATTTT.